These 18 T cell receptor beta chains originate from one sample sequenced in a study of blood T cell repertoires in COVID-19. Profiled with immunoSEQ multiplex PCR; TCRdb holds only in-frame clones, not every one. The data hold around 220,000 clones, with around 84% observed a single time. Sequencing was carried out using peripheral blood. All receptors derive from a man between 25 and 39 years old with active or convalescent COVID-19.

In DNA, the CDR3 is TGCAGCGCCCGGACAGGGGGCGAGGGTGGCCAGCCCCAGCATTTT. It specifies CSARTGGEGGQPQHF. The V call is TRBV29-1, the J call TRBJ1-5, with 11 bases lining up with TRBD1. Germline V gene data show CDR1 as SQVTM and CDR2 as ANQGSEA. The CDR3 is made up of 15 amino acids. Trimming took 7 bases from V and 7 from J; bases not matched to a gene: 12.

The chain has TRBV11-2 and TRBJ1-6; D is perhaps TRBD1 (5 bases). CDR3 size: 15 residues. The germline CDR1 and CDR2 sequences are SGHAT and FQNNGV. The V end lost 5 bases, the J end lost 7 bases, and 15 bases lay between the germline ends. The CDR3 loop is CASSTGGGGNSPLHF. The CDR3 DNA reads as TGTGCCAGCAGCACCGGGGGGGGTGGAAATTCACCCCTCCACTTT.

This chain links TRBV5-4 with TRBJ2-1, with TRBD2 matching over 9 bases. The CDR3 length is 17 residues. The germline gives CDR1 SGHNT, CDR2 YYREEE (reference sequence). V gave up 2 bases and J gave up 2 bases; unmatched junction bases: 8. The CDR3 DNA sequence: TGTGCCAGCAGCTTTTTTGACGGCGGGAGGGCCTACAATGAGCAGTTCTTC. Protein product: CASSFFDGGRAYNEQFF.

This chain joins TRBV10-1 and TRBJ2-7; 8 nucleotides line up with TRBD2. The CDR3 covers 14 residues. CDR1 WNHNN and CDR2 SYGVQD come from the germline V gene (reference sequence). Trimming removed 10 bases from V and 0 bases from J; junction bases left unmatched: 8. The DNA for the CDR3 is TGCGCCAACCGGGAAGCGGGGGCCTCCTACGAGCAGTACTTC. It yields the protein CANREAGASYEQYF.

J is TRBJ1-1 and V is TRBV7-9, with 8 bases fitting TRBD1. V trimming: 3 bases; J trimming: 1 base; junction bases outside the gene matches: 7. CDR3 length: 16 residues. Germline V gives CDR1 SEHNR, CDR2 FQNEAQ (reference sequence). The chain's CDR3 is CASSLGRTGPNTEAFF. The CDR3 nucleotides read TGTGCCAGCAGCTTGGGGCGGACAGGGCCGAACACTGAAGCTTTCTTT. The full variable domain, with the rest looked up from reference TRBV7-9 and TRBJ1-1, is DTGVSQNPRHKITKRGQNVTFRCDPISEHNRLYWYRQTLGQGPEFLTYFQNEAQLEKSRLLSDRFSAERPKGSFSTLEIQRTEQGDSAMYLCASSLGRTGPNTEAFFGQGTRLTVV.

The CDR3 DNA reads as TGCGCCAGCCTAAAGGACAGGGTGCCCCACGAGCAGTACTTC. Its translation: CASLKDRVPHEQYF. The chain employs TRBV10-1 and TRBJ2-7, with 8 bases matching TRBD1. This CDR3 contains 14 residues. With V trimmed by 8 bases and J by 5 bases, 11 bases remained unmatched. CDR1 and CDR2 (germline): WNHNN, SYGVQD (reference sequence).

In its sample, this clone was seen a few times. The rearrangement links TRBV7-2 to TRBJ2-7; a possible D gene is TRBD2 (5 bases). The CDR3 loop spans 15 amino acids. Germline-derived CDR1 and CDR2 are SGHTA and FQGNSA. Trimming left V 1 base short and J 2 bases short, with 12 bases between. The CDR3 loop is CASSLGVGGPYEQYF. The DNA of the CDR3 is TGTGCCAGCAGCTTAGGGGTTGGAGGCCCCTACGAGCAGTACTTC.

This chain links TRBV5-1 with TRBJ2-3, with 9 positions matching TRBD2. Per germline, CDR1 SGHRS and CDR2 YFSETQ. Trimming at V came to 2 bases and at J to 2 bases, leaving 15 bases not matched to a gene. The CDR3 is 19 amino acids. The CDR3 protein is CASSLLLRGSGGYTDTQYF. The DNA of the CDR3 is TGCGCCAGCAGCTTATTATTACGGGGTAGCGGGGGCTACACAGATACGCAGTATTTT.

This chain uses TRBV28 with TRBJ1-4, with a possible D match to TRBD1 (5 bases). The germline CDR1 and CDR2 sequences are MDHEN and SYDVKM. The V end was cut by 6 bases, the J end by 8 bases, with 13 bases between. This CDR3 has 13 residues. The chain's CDR3 is CASSRDGGEKLFF. CDR3 DNA sequence: TGTGCCAGCAGCCGCGACGGGGGGGAAAAACTGTTTTTT.

The chain has TRBV28 and TRBJ2-5; 8 bases fit TRBD2. J gave up 2 bases and V 3 bases, and 5 bases lay outside the gene matches. The CDR3 is 15 amino acids. The germline CDR1 and CDR2 sequences are MDHEN and SYDVKM. This CDR3 reads CASSFSSGGQETQYF. The CDR3 DNA reads TGTGCCAGCAGTTTTTCCAGCGGGGGACAAGAGACCCAGTACTTC.

This clone was recorded a few times. The chain combines TRBV27 with TRBJ1-2, with D unclear. The CDR3 covers 13 residues. Germline V gene sequence: CDR1 MNHEY, CDR2 SMNVEV (reference sequence). Trimming shortened V by 4 bases and J by 4 bases, and 10 bases separated the two germline ends. In DNA form, the CDR3 reads TGTGCCAGCAGTTCCGGACTGGCCTATGGCTACACCTTC. It translates to CASSSGLAYGYTF.

The chain combines TRBV6-5 with TRBJ2-3; a weak D match, TRBD2 (6 bases). The CDR3 consists of 15 residues. The germline CDR1 and CDR2 sequences are MNHEY and SVGAGI. With 5 bases removed from V and 4 bases from J, the gap between germline ends came to 16 bases. The CDR3 nucleotides read TGTGCCAGCAGTCCTACCGGGACTGGGGCAGATACGCAGTATTTT. Protein: CASSPTGTGADTQYF.

The chain is built from TRBV27 and TRBJ2-1; 14 nucleotides match TRBD2. V trimming: 5 bases; J trimming: 8 bases; junction bases outside the gene matches: 8. This CDR3 contains 16 residues. CDR1 MNHEY and CDR2 SMNVEV come from the germline V gene (reference sequence). The CDR3 is CASSVRTSGRSDEQFF. The DNA of the CDR3 is TGTGCCAGCAGTGTTAGGACTAGCGGGAGGAGCGATGAGCAGTTCTTC.

The rearrangement joins TRBV5-1 to TRBJ2-1; D might be TRBD1 (5 bases). CDR1 is SGHRS, CDR2 YFSETQ, per germline. The V and J ends lost 6 bases and 5 bases respectively, with 15 bases between them. The CDR3 is 14 amino acids. The chain's CDR3 is CASTPQGQHNEQFF. The DNA for the CDR3 is TGCGCCAGCACCCCGCAGGGCCAACACAATGAGCAGTTCTTC. Filled out from reference TRBV5-1 and TRBJ2-1, the complete variable domain reads KAGVTQTPRYLIKTRGQQVTLSCSPISGHRSVSWYQQTPGQGLQFLFEYFSETQRNKGNFPGRFSGRQFSNSRSEMNVSTLELGDSALYLCASTPQGQHNEQFFGPGTRLTVL.

The CDR3 loop is CASSSPGQGLEQYF. In DNA form, the CDR3 reads TGTGCCAGCAGTTCGCCGGGACAGGGACTCGAGCAGTACTTC. The chain combines TRBV7-2 with TRBJ2-7; 9 bases are a match to TRBD1. The CDR3 extends over 14 amino acids. Germline CDR1 reads SGHTA; CDR2 reads FQGNSA. The V segment lost 6 bases and the J segment 6 bases; nucleotides outside the gene matches: 9. The whole variable domain, filled in from reference TRBV7-2 and TRBJ2-7, reads GAGVSQSPSNKVTEKGKDVELRCDPISGHTALYWYRQSLGQGLEFLIYFQGNSAPDKSGLPSDRFSAERTGGSVSTLTIQRTQQEDSAVYLCASSSPGQGLEQYFGPGTRLTVT.

The count of this clone is one. This chain uses TRBV4-2 with TRBJ2-5, with 11 bases fitting TRBD1. Germline V gene sequence: CDR1 LGHNA, CDR2 YNFKEQ. CDR3 length: 16 amino acids. V shed 0 bases and J 2 bases; nucleotides not matched to a gene: 2. The CDR3 loop reads CASSQEGQGGQETQYF. CDR3 DNA sequence: TGTGCCAGCAGCCAAGAGGGACAGGGGGGGCAAGAGACCCAGTACTTC.

This clone was seen only a few times. The V gene is TRBV19, the J gene TRBJ1-3; D gene ambiguous. Trimming pared 3 bases from V and 2 bases from J, leaving 14 bases between. Germline assignment: CDR1 LNHDA and CDR2 SQIVND (reference sequence). The CDR3 contains 16 residues. The DNA of the CDR3 is TGTGCCAGTAGTATGTCTTCACAGACCGCTGGAAACACCATATATTTT. This codes for CASSMSSQTAGNTIYF.

This sequence joins TRBV4-2 and TRBJ2-5, with 7 bases lining up with TRBD2. Germline-derived CDR1 and CDR2 are LGHNA and YNFKEQ. The CDR3 length is 16 residues. Germline trimming cut 0 bases from V and 4 bases from J; bases unmatched to any gene: 8. The CDR3 loop is CASSQEWTSGGETQYF. The CDR3 DNA reads as TGTGCCAGCAGCCAAGAGTGGACTAGTGGGGGAGAGACCCAGTACTTC.